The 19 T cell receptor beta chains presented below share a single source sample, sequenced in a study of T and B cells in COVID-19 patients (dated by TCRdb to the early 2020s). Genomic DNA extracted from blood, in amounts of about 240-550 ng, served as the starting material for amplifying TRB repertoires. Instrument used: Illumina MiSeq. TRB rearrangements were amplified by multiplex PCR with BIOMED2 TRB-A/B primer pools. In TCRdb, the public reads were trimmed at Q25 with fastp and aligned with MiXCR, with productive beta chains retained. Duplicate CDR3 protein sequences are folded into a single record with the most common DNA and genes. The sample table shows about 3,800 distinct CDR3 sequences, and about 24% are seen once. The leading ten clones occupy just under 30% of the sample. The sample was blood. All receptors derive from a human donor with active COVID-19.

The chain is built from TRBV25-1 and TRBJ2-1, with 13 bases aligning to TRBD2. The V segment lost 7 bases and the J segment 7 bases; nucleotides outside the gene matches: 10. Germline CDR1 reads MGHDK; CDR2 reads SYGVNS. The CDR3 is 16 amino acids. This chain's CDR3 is CASMRTSGGLQNEQFF. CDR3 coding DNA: TGTGCCAGCATGAGGACTAGCGGGGGATTACAGAATGAGCAGTTCTTC.

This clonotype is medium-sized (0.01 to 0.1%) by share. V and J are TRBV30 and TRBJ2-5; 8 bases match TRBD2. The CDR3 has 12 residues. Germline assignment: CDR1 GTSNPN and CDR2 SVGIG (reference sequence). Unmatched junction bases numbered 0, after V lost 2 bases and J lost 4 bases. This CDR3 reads CAWSRGGETQYF. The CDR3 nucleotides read TGTGCCTGGAGTCGGGGGGGAGAGACCCAGTACTTC.

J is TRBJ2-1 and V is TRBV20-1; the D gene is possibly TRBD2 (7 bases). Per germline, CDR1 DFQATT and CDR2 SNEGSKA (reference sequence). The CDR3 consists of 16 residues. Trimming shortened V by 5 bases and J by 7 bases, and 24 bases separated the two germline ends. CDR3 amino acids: CSASYGGLNLGNEQFF. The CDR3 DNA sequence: TGCAGTGCTTCTTACGGGGGGCTCAACCTGGGGAATGAGCAGTTCTTC.

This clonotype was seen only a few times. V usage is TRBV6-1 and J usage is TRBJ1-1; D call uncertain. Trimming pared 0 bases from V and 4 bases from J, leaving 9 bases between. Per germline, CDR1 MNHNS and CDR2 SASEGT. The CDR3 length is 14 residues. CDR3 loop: CASSEAGSLTEAFF. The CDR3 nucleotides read TGTGCCAGCAGTGAAGCAGGGAGTCTCACTGAAGCTTTCTTT.

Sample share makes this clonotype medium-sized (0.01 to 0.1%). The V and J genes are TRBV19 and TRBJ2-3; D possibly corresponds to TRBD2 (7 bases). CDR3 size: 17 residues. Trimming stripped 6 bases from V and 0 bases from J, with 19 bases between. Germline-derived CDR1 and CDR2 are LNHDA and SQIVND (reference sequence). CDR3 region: CASRRGGGRTSTDTQYF. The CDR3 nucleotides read TGTGCCAGTAGGCGAGGCGGGGGCCGTACTAGCACAGATACGCAGTATTTT.

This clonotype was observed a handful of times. The CDR3 sequence: CASQGLVDENEQFF. CDR3 in DNA: TGTGCCAGTCAGGGGCTAGTGGATGAGAATGAGCAGTTCTTC. The chain links TRBV19 to TRBJ2-1, with a weak D call TRBD1 (6 bases). The CDR3 has 14 amino acids. V was shortened by 8 bases and J by 7 bases, with 18 bases between the two germline ends. CDR1 LNHDA and CDR2 SQIVND come from the germline V gene (reference sequence).

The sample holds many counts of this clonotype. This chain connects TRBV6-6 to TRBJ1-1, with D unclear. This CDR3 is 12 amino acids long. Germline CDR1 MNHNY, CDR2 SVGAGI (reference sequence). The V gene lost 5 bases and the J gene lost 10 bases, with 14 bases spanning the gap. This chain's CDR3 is CASSPRGARAFF. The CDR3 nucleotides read TGTGCCAGCAGTCCCCGGGGAGCCCGAGCTTTCTTT.

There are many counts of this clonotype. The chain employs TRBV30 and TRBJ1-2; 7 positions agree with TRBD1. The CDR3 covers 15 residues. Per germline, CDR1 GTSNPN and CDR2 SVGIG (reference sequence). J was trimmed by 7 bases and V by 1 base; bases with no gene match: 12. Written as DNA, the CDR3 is TGTGCCTGGAGTGGGATGAGGGGGCGAATCCCTGGCTACACCTTC. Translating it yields CAWSGMRGRIPGYTF.

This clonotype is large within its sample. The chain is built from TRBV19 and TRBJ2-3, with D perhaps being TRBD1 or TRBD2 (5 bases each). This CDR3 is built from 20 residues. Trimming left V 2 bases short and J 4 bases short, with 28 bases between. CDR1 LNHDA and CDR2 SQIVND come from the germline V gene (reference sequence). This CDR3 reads CASSIRRPVTSGTQADTQYF. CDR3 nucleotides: TGTGCCAGTAGTATACGGCGACCGGTCACGAGCGGCACACAGGCAGATACGCAGTATTTT.

The CDR3 bases are TGTGCCAGCAGCTTAACAGGGAACACTGAAGCTTTCTTT. Translated, it gives CASSLTGNTEAFF. The chain joins TRBV11-3 to TRBJ1-1; D is possibly TRBD1 (5 bases). This CDR3 comprises 13 residues. The germline V gene encodes CDR1 SGHNT and CDR2 YENEEA. The V end was cut by 2 bases, the J end by 1 base, with 5 bases between.

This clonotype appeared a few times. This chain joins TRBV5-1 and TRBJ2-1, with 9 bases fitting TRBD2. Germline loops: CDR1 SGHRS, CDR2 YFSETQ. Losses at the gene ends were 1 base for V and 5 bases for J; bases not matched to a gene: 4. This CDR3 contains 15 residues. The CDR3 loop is CASSLLAGGNNEQFF. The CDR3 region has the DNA TGCGCCAGCAGCTTGTTGGCGGGGGGGAACAATGAGCAGTTCTTC.

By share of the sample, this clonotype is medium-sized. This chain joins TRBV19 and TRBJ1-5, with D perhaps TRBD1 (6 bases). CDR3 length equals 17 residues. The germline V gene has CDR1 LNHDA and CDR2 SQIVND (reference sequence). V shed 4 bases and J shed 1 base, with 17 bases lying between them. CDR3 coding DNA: TGTGCCAGTAGTACCAGGGGTGGGGGAGGAAGCAATCAGCCCCAGCATTTT. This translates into CASSTRGGGGSNQPQHF.

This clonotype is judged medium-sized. The CDR3 region is CAWRAGPPYEQYF. CDR3 nucleotide sequence: TGTGCCTGGAGGGCGGGGCCCCCCTACGAGCAGTACTTC. This chain connects TRBV30 to TRBJ2-7; TRBD2 might be the D (6 bases). V shed 3 bases and J shed 2 bases, with 11 bases lying between them. Per the germline V gene, CDR1 is GTSNPN and CDR2 is SVGIG (reference sequence). This CDR3 comprises 13 residues.

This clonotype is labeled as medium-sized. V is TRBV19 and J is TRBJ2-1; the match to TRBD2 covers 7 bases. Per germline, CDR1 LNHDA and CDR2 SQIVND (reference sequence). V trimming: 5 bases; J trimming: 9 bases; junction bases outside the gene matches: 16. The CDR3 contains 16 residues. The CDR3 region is CASSGPGGSRPGEQFF. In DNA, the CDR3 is TGTGCCAGTAGTGGACCGGGCGGGAGCCGCCCGGGTGAGCAGTTCTTC. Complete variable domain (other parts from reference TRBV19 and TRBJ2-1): DGGITQSPKYLFRKEGQNVTLSCEQNLNHDAMYWYRQDPGQGLRLIYYSQIVNDFQKGDIAEGYSVSREKKESFPLTVTSAQKNPTAFYLCASSGPGGSRPGEQFFGPGTRLTVL.

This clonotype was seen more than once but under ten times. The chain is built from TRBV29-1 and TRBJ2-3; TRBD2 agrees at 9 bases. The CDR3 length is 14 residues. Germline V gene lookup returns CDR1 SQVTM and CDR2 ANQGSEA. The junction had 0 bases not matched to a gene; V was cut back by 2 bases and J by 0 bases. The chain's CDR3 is CSVESGGSTDTQYF. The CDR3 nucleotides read TGCAGCGTTGAAAGCGGGGGGAGCACAGATACGCAGTATTTT.

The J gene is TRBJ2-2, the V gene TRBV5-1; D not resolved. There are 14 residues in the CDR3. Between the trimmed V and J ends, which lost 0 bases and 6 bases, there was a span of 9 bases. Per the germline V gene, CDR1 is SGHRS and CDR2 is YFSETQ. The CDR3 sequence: CASSLVTEAGELFF. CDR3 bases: TGCGCCAGCAGCTTGGTCACAGAGGCCGGGGAGCTGTTTTTT.

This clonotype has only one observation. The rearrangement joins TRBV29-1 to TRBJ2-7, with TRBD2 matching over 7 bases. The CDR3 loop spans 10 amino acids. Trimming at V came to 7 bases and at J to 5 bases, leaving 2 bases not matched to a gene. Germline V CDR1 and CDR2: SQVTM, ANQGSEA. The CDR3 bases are TGCAGCGGGGGGGGAAACGAGCAGTACTTC. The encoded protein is CSGGGNEQYF.

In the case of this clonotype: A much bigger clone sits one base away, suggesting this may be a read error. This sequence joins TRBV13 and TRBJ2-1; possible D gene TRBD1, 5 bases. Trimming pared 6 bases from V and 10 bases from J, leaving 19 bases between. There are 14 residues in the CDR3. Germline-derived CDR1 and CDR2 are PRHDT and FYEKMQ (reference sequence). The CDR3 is CASSGLVGAYEQFF. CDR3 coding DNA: TGTGCCAGCAGTGGCCTAGTAGGGGCATACGAGCAGTTCTTC.

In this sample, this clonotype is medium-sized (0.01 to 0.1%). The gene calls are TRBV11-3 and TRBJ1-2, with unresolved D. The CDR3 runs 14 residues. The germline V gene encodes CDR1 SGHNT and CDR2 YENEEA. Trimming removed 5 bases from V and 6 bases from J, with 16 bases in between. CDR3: CASSPGSRRDGYTF. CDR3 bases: TGTGCCAGCAGCCCTGGTTCCCGTCGCGATGGCTACACCTTC.